Following are 16 T cell receptor beta chains from one sample sequenced in a study of T-cell reconstitution after alpha-beta-depleted transplantation in children. Unique molecular identifiers were incorporated into the prepared TCRbeta library. TCRdb called the PCR reads again in MiXCR, with one record for every CDR3 protein. Here the sample spans a few hundred thousand distinct CDR3 sequences, about 6.6% being singletons. The sequencing here drew on PBMCs, taken before TCRalphabeta/CD19-depleted stem cell transplant. The receptors were gathered from a boy aged 2 to 9 with acute lymphoblastic leukemia, due to receive a stem cell transplant.

This clonotype was observed at least ten times. This chain connects TRBV18 to TRBJ2-7; tentatively, D is TRBD1 (6 bases). Trimming took 2 bases from V and 4 from J, leaving 9 bases between them. Germline CDR1 and CDR2: KGHSH and LQKENI. The CDR3 extends over 13 amino acids. CDR3 residues: CASSPNTGYEQYF. The CDR3 coding sequence is TGTGCCAGCTCACCAAATACAGGGTACGAGCAGTACTTC.

This clonotype was detected many times. The chain employs TRBV29-1 and TRBJ1-1, with D possibly matching TRBD1 (6 bases). The V gene lost 6 bases and the J gene lost 4 bases, with 9 bases spanning the gap. The CDR3 totals 11 residues. Per germline, CDR1 SQVTM and CDR2 ANQGSEA. DNA of the CDR3: TGCAGCGTGAAACAGGGCACTGAAGCTTTCTTT. Protein product: CSVKQGTEAFF.

In this sample, this clonotype turned up many times. The rearrangement joins TRBV24-1 to TRBJ2-1; D is ambiguous. Trimming left V 12 bases short and J 3 bases short, with 2 bases between. This CDR3 spans 9 amino acids. Germline lookup yields CDR1 KGHDR and CDR2 SFDVKD. Here the CDR3 reads CAFYNEQFF. CDR3 bases: TGTGCCTTCTACAATGAGCAGTTCTTC.

This clonotype has just a few counts. This rearrangement joins TRBV28 to TRBJ1-2; 7 nucleotides agree with TRBD1. Germline CDR1 MDHEN, CDR2 SYDVKM. Losses at the gene ends were 5 bases for V and 4 bases for J; bases not matched to a gene: 7. CDR3 length equals 14 residues. CDR3 residues: CASSPSQGTYGYTF. The CDR3 bases are TGTGCCAGCAGTCCGTCACAGGGGACCTATGGCTACACCTTC.

This clonotype has ten or more counts. This chain joins TRBV5-1 and TRBJ2-7, with TRBD2 matching over 9 bases. The CDR3 totals 15 residues. The trim removed 4 bases at V and 3 bases at J, leaving 8 bases unmatched. Germline V lookup: CDR1 SGHRS, CDR2 YFSETQ. The CDR3 DNA follows: TGCGCCAGCAGCCCTGCCTGGCGGGAGGGCTACGAGCAGTACTTC. Translated: CASSPAWREGYEQYF. Filled out from reference TRBV5-1 and TRBJ2-7, the complete variable domain reads KAGVTQTPRYLIKTRGQQVTLSCSPISGHRSVSWYQQTPGQGLQFLFEYFSETQRNKGNFPGRFSGRQFSNSRSEMNVSTLELGDSALYLCASSPAWREGYEQYFGPGTRLTVT.

Many counts were recorded for this clonotype. The V and J genes are TRBV5-1 and TRBJ2-2; 7 nucleotides align to TRBD1. The CDR3 is 15 residues long. With 3 bases clipped from V and 5 bases from J, the junction kept 7 bases outside the gene matches. Germline-derived CDR1 and CDR2 are SGHRS and YFSETQ. This CDR3 is CASSSTRGSTGELFF. Here the CDR3 DNA reads TGCGCCAGCAGCTCCACCAGGGGGAGTACCGGGGAGCTGTTTTTT.

This clonotype was seen at least ten times. The V gene is TRBV6-5, the J gene TRBJ2-2; no firm D call. This CDR3 contains 12 residues. V lost 0 bases, J lost 7 bases, and 3 bases lay in between. Germline CDR1 is MNHEY and CDR2 is SVGAGI. CDR3 bases: TGTGCCAGCAGTTACTCGATCGGGGAGCTGTTTTTT. Its protein is CASSYSIGELFF.

This clonotype came up a few times. This chain uses TRBV13 with TRBJ2-1; a weak D match, TRBD1 (5 bases). Germline V gene data show CDR1 as PRHDT and CDR2 as FYEKMQ (reference sequence). V was cut by 8 bases and J by 0 bases, with 20 bases left in between. The CDR3 has 17 amino acids. CDR3 coding DNA: TGTGCCAGCCGTGGGGCCCCGGCGGAAAGCTCCTACAATGAGCAGTTCTTC. Its protein is CASRGAPAESSYNEQFF.

The chain combines TRBV11-2 with TRBJ2-3; possibly TRBD1 or TRBD2 for D (6 bases each). Germline V gene data show CDR1 as SGHAT and CDR2 as FQNNGV. This CDR3 contains 18 residues. The V gene lost 1 base and the J gene lost 2 bases, with 19 bases spanning the gap. CDR3 protein: CASSLVGGWVGTTDTQYF. CDR3 DNA: TGTGCCAGCAGCTTAGTCGGGGGCTGGGTAGGGACCACAGATACGCAGTATTTT.

The chain joins TRBV24-1 to TRBJ2-1; unclear D gene. V lost 1 base to trimming and J lost 5 bases, with 5 bases between them. Per germline, CDR1 KGHDR and CDR2 SFDVKD. The CDR3 extends over 13 amino acids. The CDR3, as DNA: TGTGCCACCAGTGATTTTTGGGACAATGAGCAGTTCTTC. Translated: CATSDFWDNEQFF.

This clonotype was found many times. Sequence at one end of the junction differs from germline and may be a read error. This chain connects TRBV7-7 to TRBJ2-3, with TRBD2 identical over 12 bases. CDR3 length: 17 amino acids. The germline gives CDR1 SSHAT, CDR2 FNYEAQ (reference sequence). In DNA form, the CDR3 reads TGTGCTAGCAGCTTGACTAGCGGGGGATATAGCACAGATACGCAGTATTTT. This codes for CASSLTSGGYSTDTQYF.

This clonotype was found many times. The chain uses TRBV5-1 and TRBJ2-1, with D possibly matching TRBD1 (6 bases). The germline CDR1 and CDR2 sequences are SGHRS and YFSETQ. The germline V and J ends were trimmed by 0 bases and 6 bases, with 10 bases remaining between them. The CDR3 is 14 amino acids. This CDR3 is CASSLAAGVNEQFF. Written as DNA, the CDR3 is TGCGCCAGCAGCTTGGCGGCAGGGGTCAATGAGCAGTTCTTC.

This clonotype was counted many times. The chain employs TRBV20-1 and TRBJ2-7; D may be TRBD1 or TRBD2 (5 bases each). Per germline, CDR1 DFQATT and CDR2 SNEGSKA (reference sequence). CDR3 length: 13 residues. V lost 6 bases and J 4 bases, leaving 16 bases between the germline ends. CDR3 region: CSATQGVGYEQYF. CDR3 DNA: TGCAGTGCGACCCAGGGAGTTGGATACGAGCAGTACTTC.

This clonotype showed up many times. This chain joins TRBV15 and TRBJ2-5; D unclear. CDR1 is LNHNV, CDR2 YYDKDF, per germline (reference sequence). Trimming removed 4 bases from V and 5 bases from J, with 8 bases in between. The CDR3 runs 12 residues. This CDR3 is CATSTGLETQYF. The DNA of the CDR3 is TGTGCCACCAGCACTGGGTTGGAGACCCAGTACTTC.

This clonotype showed up many times. V is TRBV20-1 and J is TRBJ2-4; D is undetermined. The ends were cut back, 3 bases at V and 0 bases at J, with 9 bases in the middle. This CDR3 has 14 amino acids. CDR1 is DFQATT and CDR2 is SNEGSKA in the germline V gene (reference sequence). The CDR3 reads CSASGGLAKNIQYF. In DNA form, the CDR3 reads TGCAGTGCTAGTGGCGGATTAGCCAAAAACATTCAGTACTTC.

CDR3 bases: TGTGCCAGCAGCTTATTGTCGAATAGGGGCAATGAGCAGTTCTTC. This gives the protein CASSLLSNRGNEQFF. This chain uses TRBV7-2 with TRBJ2-1; D may be TRBD1 (5 bases). V lost 2 bases and J lost 6, with 14 bases in between. Germline values: CDR1 SGHTA, CDR2 FQGNSA. The CDR3 is made up of 15 amino acids.